This T cell receptor (beta chain) stems from a study of neurological immune-mediated disorders (dated by TCRdb to between 2018 and 2020). Context from the whole study: Of the approximately 34 multiple sclerosis patients, about 31 had relapsing-remitting MS and 3 had secondary progressive MS. The study compared peripheral blood TCR-beta repertoires of HTLV-I-associated myelopathy (HAM/TSP) patients, multiple sclerosis patients and healthy controls using UMI-based sequencing. The cohort was made up of 68 subjects, consisting of some 14 HAM/TSP patients, 34 multiple sclerosis patients and 20 healthy controls. The roughly 100 TCR-beta libraries included longitudinal samples, technical triplicates and paired sorted CD4+ and CD8+ T-cell subsets alongside PBMC samples. Broader findings and caveats from the paper: The highest TCR clonal expansion was observed in HAM/TSP patients, whereas the lowest was observed in MS patients, even when compared with healthy controls. Repertoires from 18 of 34 MS patients were grouped by phylogenetic analysis into a cluster of related CDR3 sequences, suggesting a possible repertoire-level signature. Across subjects, expanded clones never shared an identical CDR3 amino acid sequence, which suggests that the TCR-beta repertoires in every group were private. No association of the MS cluster with clinical or MRI features was observed, and the need for larger cohorts was stated by the authors.

cDNA synthesis used template-switch 5'RACE with a primer carrying a 10-nucleotide random unique molecular identifier tagging each TCR transcript. Each sequencing run produced over 160 million TCR-beta sequences covering 15-18 subjects. The RNeasy kit was used for extraction of total RNA. Using the KAPA Real-time Library Amplification kit, TCR-beta VDJ regions were amplified with primers for the TCR constant region and the 5'RACE anchor. A first PCR added sample indexes and Illumina adaptors, and a second PCR then raised library yield. The roughly 650 bp TCR product was size-selected on a 2% E-gel SizeSelection system after Ampure bead purification. Before pooling, libraries had their quality checked on a Bioanalyzer, their concentration measured with Qubit, and their quantity determined with the Kapa Library Quantification kit. An Illumina HiSeq 2500 sequenced the libraries paired-end 2 x 150 bp. To increase sequence diversity, about 23-32% phiX was spiked into each library pool. The source study handled its data this way. Quality-filtered reads were processed with the UMI-based MiGEC pipeline, which removed over 85% of raw TCR sequences during error correction. VDJ genes were aligned to IMGT germline references, and clonotypes were defined by unique CDR3 amino acid sequence plus V-J genes. Clonal expansion, Shannon diversity, and CDR3 relatedness (CalcPairwiseDistances, ClusterSamples) were evaluated with VDJtools, and phylogenetic trees were built with CLCbio workbench. A clone was classed as expanded if it had 8 or more unique UMIs, a cutoff based on coefficient-of-variation modelling across technical triplicates. TCRdb's own reprocessing of the public reads used fastp at Q25 and MiXCR and kept productive beta chains. Each entry merges the rows of one CDR3 protein and shows their most common DNA and genes. The V and J calls follow TCRdb's processing rather than the paper's. Here the sample has some 38,000 distinct CDR3 sequences; less than 5% occur a single time. The ten most abundant clones make up roughly 2.2% of the sample.

This clonotype was detected ten times or more. It has no known antigen specificity. No per-base quality is available; no much larger clone lies one base away. V is pruned by 4 bases and J by 6 bases, leaving 4 bases of the junction without a gene match. Including cysteine and phenylalanine, the CDR3 has 13 amino acids. The CDR3 DNA has 39 bases and is translated from base 1. The germline V gene (reference sequence) specifies SEHNR as CDR1 and FQNEAQ as CDR2. For the unsorted PBMC libraries, 2 million PBMCs were stored in RNAlater at -80 degrees C until RNA extraction and were used to generate the libraries. Multiple sclerosis patients were enrolled in a US clinical protocol evaluating disease progression by magnetic resonance imaging. Peripheral blood was subjected to Ficoll-Hypaque density gradient centrifugation to isolate PBMCs, which were then cryopreserved in liquid nitrogen.

The rearrangement joined TRBV7-9 to TRBJ2-3; 7 central bases correspond to TRBD2. This sequence was found in a man aged 25-40 years with multiple sclerosis. Sequences were obtained from PBMCs. The CDR3 in this case is CASSSDGGDTQYF. The bases read TGTGCCAGCAGCTCGGACGGGGGGGATACGCAGTATTTT.